This T cell receptor beta chain was sequenced for a study of cytomegalovirus exposure and HLA in healthy donors. Study-level points and caveats: TCR beta chain V- and J-gene trimming was linked, in a later analysis, to a missense variant in DCLRE1C.

13 Jbeta primers and 60 Vbeta primers were used for the PCR. Assay: immunoSEQ multiplex PCR; the TCRdb copy retains only in-frame clones and omits some. The profile shows approximately 170,000 clones, roughly 79% of them singletons. V dropped 6 bases and J dropped 2; count of bases not matched to a gene: 9. The CDR3 is made up of 15 amino acids. Germline V gene sequence: CDR1 MNHEY, CDR2 SMNVEV (reference sequence). A word on this clone: Its antigen is as yet unknown.

The sequencing input was PBMCs. The clonotype originates from a man aged 35 to 55 in good health and CMV-seronegative. The gene calls are TRBV27 and TRBJ2-7; 8 nucleotides align to TRBD2. CDR3 in amino acids: CASSRSGSVTYEQYF. In DNA form, the CDR3 reads TGTGCCAGCAGCCGAAGCGGGAGCGTTACCTACGAGCAGTACTTC.